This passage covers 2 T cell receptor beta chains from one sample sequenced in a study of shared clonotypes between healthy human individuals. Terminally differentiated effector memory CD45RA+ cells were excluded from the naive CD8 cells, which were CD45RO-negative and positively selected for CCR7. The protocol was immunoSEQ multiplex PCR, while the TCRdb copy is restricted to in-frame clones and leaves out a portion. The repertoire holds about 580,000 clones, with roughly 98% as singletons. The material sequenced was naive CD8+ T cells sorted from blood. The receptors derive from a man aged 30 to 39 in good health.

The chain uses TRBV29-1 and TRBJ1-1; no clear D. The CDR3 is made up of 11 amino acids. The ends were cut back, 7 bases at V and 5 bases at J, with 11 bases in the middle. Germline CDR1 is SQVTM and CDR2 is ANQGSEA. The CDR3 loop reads CSALGSTEAFF. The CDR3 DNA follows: TGCAGCGCTTTGGGGTCTACTGAAGCTTTCTTT.

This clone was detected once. The CDR3 DNA reads as TGTGCCAGCAGTTACTCAAGCTGGGAGACCCAGTACTTC. Amino acids: CASSYSSWETQYF. The chain employs TRBV6-5 and TRBJ2-5; unclear D gene. The CDR3 is 13 amino acids. The germline gives CDR1 MNHEY, CDR2 SVGAGI. V lost 0 bases and J 5 bases, leaving 7 bases between the germline ends.